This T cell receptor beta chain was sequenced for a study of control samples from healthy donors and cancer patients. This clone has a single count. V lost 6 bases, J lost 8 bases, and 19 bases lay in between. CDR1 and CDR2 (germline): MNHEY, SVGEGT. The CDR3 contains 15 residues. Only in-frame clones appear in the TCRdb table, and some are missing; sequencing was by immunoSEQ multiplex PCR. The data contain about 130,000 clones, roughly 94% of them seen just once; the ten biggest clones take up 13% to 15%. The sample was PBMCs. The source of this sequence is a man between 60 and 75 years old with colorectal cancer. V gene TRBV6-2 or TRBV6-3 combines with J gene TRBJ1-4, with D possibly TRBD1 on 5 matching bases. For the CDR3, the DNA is TGTGCCAGCAGCGACGGGGCACGGGAAGGAGAAAAACTGTTTTTT. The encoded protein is CASSDGAREGEKLFF.